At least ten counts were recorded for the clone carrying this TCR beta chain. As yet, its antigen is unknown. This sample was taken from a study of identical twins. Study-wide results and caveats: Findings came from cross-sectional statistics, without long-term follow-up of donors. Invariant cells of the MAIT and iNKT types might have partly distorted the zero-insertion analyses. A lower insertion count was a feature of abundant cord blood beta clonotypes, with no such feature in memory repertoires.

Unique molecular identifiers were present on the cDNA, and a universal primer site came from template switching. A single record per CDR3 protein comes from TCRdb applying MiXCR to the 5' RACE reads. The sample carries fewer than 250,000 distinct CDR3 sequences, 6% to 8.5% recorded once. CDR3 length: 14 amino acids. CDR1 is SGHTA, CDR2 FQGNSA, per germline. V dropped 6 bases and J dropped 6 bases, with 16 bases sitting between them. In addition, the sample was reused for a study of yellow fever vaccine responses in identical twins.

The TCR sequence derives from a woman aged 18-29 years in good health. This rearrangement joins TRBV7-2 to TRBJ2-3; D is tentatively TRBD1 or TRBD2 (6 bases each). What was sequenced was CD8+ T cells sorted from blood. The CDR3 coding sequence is TGTGCCAGCAGTTTGGAACGGGGGCGGGATACGCAGTATTTT. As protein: CASSLERGRDTQYF.